The 29 T cell receptor beta chains presented below share a single source sample, sequenced in a study of blood T cell repertoires in COVID-19. Profiled with immunoSEQ multiplex PCR; TCRdb holds only in-frame clones, not every one. The sample yields about 69,000 clones, 75% to 90% seen once. Specimen: peripheral blood. The receptors come from a man aged 35-49 years with COVID-19, enrolled during active disease.

The J gene is TRBJ2-5, the V gene TRBV4-1; 7 nucleotides align to TRBD2. There are 14 residues in the CDR3. Germline values: CDR1 MGHRA, CDR2 YSYEKL. Trimming took 4 bases from V and 3 from J; bases not matched to a gene: 5. In nucleotides, the CDR3 is TGCGCCAGCAGCCGCCGGGAGGACGAAGAGACCCAGTACTTC. Its translation is CASSRREDEETQYF.

CDR3 bases: TGTGCCAGCAGTGAAGGCTGGGACATTACCTACGAGCAGTACTTC. This codes for CASSEGWDITYEQYF. The genes are TRBV6-1 and TRBJ2-7, with D possibly matching TRBD1 (6 bases). Trimming pared 1 base from V and 2 bases from J, leaving 12 bases between. The CDR3 spans 15 residues. Germline V gives CDR1 MNHNS, CDR2 SASEGT.

The CDR3 reads CASTPNSPDTQYF. CDR3 nucleotides: TGCGCCAGCACTCCGAACAGCCCAGATACGCAGTATTTT. The rearrangement links TRBV10-2 to TRBJ2-3; D is uncertain. CDR3 length equals 13 residues. Germline V gene data show CDR1 as WSHSY and CDR2 as SAAADI. The germline V and J ends were trimmed by 7 bases and 4 bases, with 12 bases remaining between them.

The chain links TRBV30 to TRBJ1-2; D is unresolved. The CDR3 spans 11 residues. The V gene lost 8 bases and the J gene lost 1 base, with 8 bases spanning the gap. Germline loops: CDR1 GTSNPN, CDR2 SVGIG (reference sequence). This CDR3 reads CATDLNYGYTF. The CDR3 region has the DNA TGTGCCACAGACCTTAACTATGGCTACACCTTC.

V usage is TRBV2 and J usage is TRBJ1-6; D uncertain. Germline values: CDR1 SNHLY, CDR2 FYNNEI. The CDR3 is 13 residues long. Deletions cut 2 bases from V and 10 bases from J, with 9 bases between. The CDR3 loop reads CASSELLESPLHF. CDR3 nucleotide sequence: TGTGCCAGCAGTGAACTCCTCGAGTCACCCCTCCACTTT. Combining the CDR3 with reference TRBV2 and TRBJ1-6 gives the whole variable domain EPEVTQTPSHQVTQMGQEVILRCVPISNHLYFYWYRQILGQKVEFLVSFYNNEISEKSEIFDDQFSVERPDGSNFTLKIRSTKLEDSAMYFCASSELLESPLHFGNGTRLTVT.

The V call is TRBV11-2, the J call TRBJ2-7; D possibly corresponds to TRBD2 (5 bases). The CDR3 loop spans 16 amino acids. The germline gives CDR1 SGHAT, CDR2 FQNNGV. V was cut by 1 base and J by 0 bases, with 13 bases left in between. The CDR3 protein is CASSLGRDTSSYEQYF. The CDR3 DNA follows: TGTGCCAGCAGCTTAGGCCGGGATACGAGCTCCTACGAGCAGTACTTC.

V gene TRBV5-1 combines with J gene TRBJ2-1, with 7 bases matching TRBD2. This CDR3 has 15 residues. J gave up 0 bases and V 5 bases, and 5 bases lay outside the gene matches. The germline V gene encodes CDR1 SGHRS and CDR2 YFSETQ. The CDR3 reads CASRRRGSSYNEQFF. CDR3 in DNA: TGCGCCAGCAGACGTCGCGGGAGCTCCTACAATGAGCAGTTCTTC.

The chain employs TRBV11-3 and TRBJ2-7; D possibly corresponds to TRBD1 (5 bases). V was cut by 5 bases and J by 1 base, with 15 bases left in between. Germline CDR1 reads SGHNT; CDR2 reads YENEEA. The CDR3 covers 15 residues. CDR3 coding DNA: TGTGCCAGCAGCGATGGGGCAGGGCCGTCCTACGAGCAGTACTTC. Amino acids: CASSDGAGPSYEQYF. The full variable domain, completed using reference TRBV11-3 and TRBJ2-7, is EAGVVQSPRYKIIEKKQPVAFWCNPISGHNTLYWYLQNLGQGPELLIRYENEEAVDDSQLPKDRFSAERLKGVDSTLKIQPAELGDSAVYLCASSDGAGPSYEQYFGPGTRLTVT.

The J gene is TRBJ2-5, the V gene TRBV7-2; D remains unclear. The V end was cut by 5 bases, the J end by 1 base, with 8 bases between. This CDR3 is 13 amino acids long. Germline CDR1 reads SGHTA; CDR2 reads FQGNSA. The CDR3 loop reads CASSPYVQETQYF. The CDR3 DNA follows: TGTGCCAGCAGCCCCTATGTCCAAGAGACCCAGTACTTC.

The chain couples TRBV20-1 to TRBJ2-1, with TRBD2 matching 8 bases. The germline V gene encodes CDR1 DFQATT and CDR2 SNEGSKA (reference sequence). The CDR3 consists of 11 residues. The V segment lost 3 bases and the J segment 9 bases; nucleotides outside the gene matches: 1. The CDR3 is CSASGGVEQFF. CDR3 sequence (DNA): TGCAGTGCTAGCGGGGGGGTTGAGCAGTTCTTC.

The chain carries TRBV5-4 and TRBJ2-7; TRBD1 matches at 9 bases. This CDR3 has 15 amino acids. The V segment lost 4 bases and the J segment 3 bases; nucleotides outside the gene matches: 8. Germline lookup yields CDR1 SGHNT and CDR2 YYREEE (reference sequence). The CDR3 loop reads CASSTGGGLLYEQYF. The CDR3 DNA follows: TGTGCCAGCAGCACAGGGGGCGGTCTCCTCTACGAGCAGTACTTC.

The chain joins TRBV10-3 to TRBJ2-7; a possible D gene is TRBD2 (5 bases). CDR3 length: 13 residues. V lost 3 bases and J 1 base, leaving 7 bases between the germline ends. CDR1 is ENHRY, CDR2 SYGVKD, per germline. CDR3 nucleotides: TGTGCCATCAGTGAAAGCGGTTCCTACGAGCAGTACTTC. This gives the protein CAISESGSYEQYF.

The rearrangement links TRBV5-1 to TRBJ2-2, with D tentatively TRBD1 (6 bases). This CDR3 spans 14 amino acids. Germline lookup yields CDR1 SGHRS and CDR2 YFSETQ. The V end lost 0 bases, the J end lost 3 bases, and 6 bases lay between the germline ends. The CDR3 DNA sequence: TGCGCCAGCAGCTTGGGACAGGACACCGGGGAGCTGTTTTTT. Its protein is CASSLGQDTGELFF.

The V and J genes are TRBV24-1 and TRBJ2-7; 10 bases agree with TRBD1. The CDR3 loop spans 15 amino acids. Trimming cost V 0 bases and J 2 bases; bases outside gene matches: 0. From germline, CDR1 is KGHDR and CDR2 SFDVKD. CDR3 nucleotide sequence: TGTGCCACCAGTGATTTGGGACAGGGGGCCTACGAGCAGTACTTC. The encoded protein is CATSDLGQGAYEQYF.

CDR3 nucleotides: TGTGCCAGCTCACCAAGGGCGCAGGGGGACAATGAGCAGTTCTTC. This gives the protein CASSPRAQGDNEQFF. The chain combines TRBV18 with TRBJ2-1, with 7 bases lining up with TRBD1. Looked up from germline, CDR1 is KGHSH and CDR2 is LQKENI. Trimming at V came to 2 bases and at J to 5 bases, leaving 6 bases not matched to a gene. The CDR3 totals 15 residues.

The CDR3 DNA reads TGTGCCAGCAGTGAAGGGGCGGGGGGGCTCTACGAGCAGTACTTC. Its translation: CASSEGAGGLYEQYF. The chain employs TRBV6-1 and TRBJ2-7; 9 bases are shared with TRBD2. Germline CDR1 reads MNHNS; CDR2 reads SASEGT. The CDR3 consists of 15 residues. V dropped 1 base and J dropped 3; count of bases not matched to a gene: 4.

The chain combines TRBV6-5 with TRBJ1-6; unclear D gene. Germline CDR1 and CDR2: MNHEY and SVGAGI. The CDR3 runs 15 residues. V lost 2 bases and J 9 bases, leaving 14 bases between the germline ends. The DNA for the CDR3 is TGTGCCAGCAGTTACGAGTATCGACTGGTTTCACCCCTCCACTTT. It is translated as CASSYEYRLVSPLHF.

This clone was seen more than once but under ten times. This chain links TRBV23-1 with TRBJ1-5, with D tentatively TRBD1 (5 bases). TRBV23-1 is an ORF for which the function is uncertain. There are 14 residues in the CDR3. Trimming left V 7 bases short and J 0 bases short, with 10 bases between. In DNA form, the CDR3 reads TGCGCCAGCACCGGGGGGTATAGCAATCAGCCCCAGCATTTT. Translation: CASTGGYSNQPQHF.

The chain couples TRBV5-1 to TRBJ2-1, with 8 bases identical to TRBD1. Losses at the gene ends were 0 bases for V and 7 bases for J; bases not matched to a gene: 9. The germline CDR1 and CDR2 sequences are SGHRS and YFSETQ. CDR3 size: 16 residues. CDR3 in amino acids: CASSLAWAGGGNEQFF. As DNA, the CDR3 is TGCGCCAGCAGCTTGGCCTGGGCAGGGGGCGGGAATGAGCAGTTCTTC.

V usage is TRBV2 and J usage is TRBJ1-5; 7 bases map to TRBD1. The CDR3 consists of 15 residues. Germline CDR1 reads SNHLY; CDR2 reads FYNNEI. The ends lost 6 bases at V and 5 bases at J; junction bases unmatched: 10. CDR3 in amino acids: CASSRQGKRDQPQHF. Here the CDR3 DNA reads TGTGCCAGCAGCCGACAGGGAAAAAGGGATCAGCCCCAGCATTTT.

This clone was recorded only once. J is TRBJ2-5 and V is TRBV5-4, with TRBD2 as a possible D gene (5 bases). Between the trimmed V and J ends, which lost 0 bases and 5 bases, there was a span of 8 bases. The CDR3 runs 13 residues. CDR1 and CDR2 from the germline V gene are SGHNT and YYREEE (reference sequence). This CDR3 reads CASSLVGGETQYF. The CDR3 DNA sequence: TGTGCCAGCAGCTTGGTGGGCGGGGAGACCCAGTACTTC.

The chain couples TRBV4-1 to TRBJ2-5; the D gene is possibly TRBD2 (6 bases). The CDR3 is 16 residues long. Trimming pared 1 base from V and 2 bases from J, leaving 14 bases between. In germline, CDR1 is MGHRA, CDR2 YSYEKL. CDR3 DNA: TGCGCCAGCAGCCAAGGGGGCGGGGCATTACAAGAGACCCAGTACTTC. Translation gives CASSQGGGALQETQYF.

The V call is TRBV5-4, the J call TRBJ2-4; 7 bases align to TRBD2. The CDR3 is made up of 14 amino acids. Germline V gene lookup returns CDR1 SGHNT and CDR2 YYREEE (reference sequence). With V trimmed by 7 bases and J by 1 base, 5 bases remained unmatched. The CDR3 bases are TGTGCCAGCTCAGCGGGGACGGCCAAAAACATTCAGTACTTC. It translates to CASSAGTAKNIQYF. Supplemented by reference TRBV5-4 and TRBJ2-4, the full variable domain reads ETGVTQSPTHLIKTRGQQVTLRCSSQSGHNTVSWYQQALGQGPQFIFQYYREEENGRGNFPPRFSGLQFPNYSSELNVNALELDDSALYLCASSAGTAKNIQYFGAGTRLSVL.

The rearrangement joins TRBV2 to TRBJ2-3; D is possibly TRBD2 (6 bases). The CDR3 totals 14 residues. Germline V gene data show CDR1 as SNHLY and CDR2 as FYNNEI. V was clipped by 2 bases and J by 3 bases, with 9 bases between them. As DNA, the CDR3 is TGTGCCAGCAGTGAAACTAGCAAAACAGATACGCAGTATTTT. This sequence encodes CASSETSKTDTQYF.

The J gene is TRBJ2-3, the V gene TRBV2, with 10 bases matching TRBD2. The germline V gene encodes CDR1 SNHLY and CDR2 FYNNEI. This CDR3 spans 15 amino acids. With V trimmed by 3 bases and J by 5 bases, 5 bases remained unmatched. The chain's CDR3 is CASSESSGGEDTQYF. CDR3 DNA sequence: TGTGCCAGCAGTGAGTCTAGCGGGGGAGAAGATACGCAGTATTTT.

The rearrangement joins TRBV6-1 to TRBJ2-1; 7 bases map to TRBD1. CDR3 length: 16 amino acids. Losses at the gene ends were 3 bases for V and 4 bases for J; bases not matched to a gene: 9. Germline CDR1 is MNHNS and CDR2 is SASEGT. The chain's CDR3 is CASSEPSRQGYNEQFF. The CDR3 DNA reads TGTGCCAGCAGTGAGCCCAGCAGACAGGGTTACAATGAGCAGTTCTTC.

The V gene is TRBV2, the J gene TRBJ2-2, with 9 positions matching TRBD1. Germline lookup yields CDR1 SNHLY and CDR2 FYNNEI. The CDR3 is made up of 17 amino acids. V trimming: 5 bases; J trimming: 0 bases; junction bases outside the gene matches: 7. CDR3 protein: CASSWDRAYTNTGELFF. The DNA for the CDR3 is TGTGCCAGCAGTTGGGACAGGGCTTACACGAACACCGGGGAGCTGTTTTTT.

The J gene is TRBJ2-3, the V gene TRBV7-9; unclear D gene. The germline V gene has CDR1 SEHNR and CDR2 FQNEAQ (reference sequence). The CDR3 is made up of 14 amino acids. Trimming pared 2 bases from V and 6 bases from J, leaving 12 bases between. The CDR3 nucleotides are TGTGCCAGCAGCTTACTACTAATCCGCGATACGCAGTATTTT. It specifies CASSLLLIRDTQYF.

CDR3 sequence: CAWSATGFQEAFF. CDR3 coding DNA: TGTGCCTGGAGCGCTACAGGGTTCCAAGAAGCTTTCTTT. The V gene is TRBV30, the J gene TRBJ1-1, with D tentatively TRBD1 (6 bases). This CDR3 contains 13 residues. CDR1 GTSNPN and CDR2 SVGIG come from the germline V gene (reference sequence). V was pared by 3 bases and J by 8 bases, with 16 bases between.